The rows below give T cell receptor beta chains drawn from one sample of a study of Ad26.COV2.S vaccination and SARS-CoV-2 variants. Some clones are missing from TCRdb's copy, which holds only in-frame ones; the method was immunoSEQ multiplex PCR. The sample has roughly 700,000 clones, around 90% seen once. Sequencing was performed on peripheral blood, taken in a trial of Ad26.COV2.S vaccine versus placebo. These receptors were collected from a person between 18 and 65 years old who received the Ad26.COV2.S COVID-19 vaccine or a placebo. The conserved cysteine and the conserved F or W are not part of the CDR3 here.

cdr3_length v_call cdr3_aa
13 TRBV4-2 ASSQDTRAQETQY
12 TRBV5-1 ASSLAVPPYGYT
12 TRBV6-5 ASSYRSGQETQY
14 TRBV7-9 ASTVTGVSYNSPLH
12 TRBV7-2 ASSSGLVRETQY
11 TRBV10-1 ASSESGRTEAF
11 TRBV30 AWSPGYHQPQH
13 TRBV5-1 ASSSTSLGHNEQF
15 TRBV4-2 ASSQKQDGGSGNTIY
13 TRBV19 ASSIEDYRGQPQH